The clone carrying this TCR beta chain was seen many times. As yet, its antigen is unknown. Generation of TCR beta libraries employed quantitative 5'-RACE incorporating molecular barcodes. One entry per CDR3 protein results from TCRdb running MiXCR on the 5' RACE reads. This sample yields roughly 160,000 distinct CDR3 sequences, of which approximately 10% are seen a single time; almost 30% belongs to the top ten. These data belong to a study of CD8 T cells in ankylosing spondylitis. General study results and limits: Relatively rare in peripheral blood, disease-linked clones were also CD8+. Roughly 8 highly homologous variants formed a TCR beta motif that appeared characteristic of ankylosing spondylitis blood.

The material sequenced was blood, either unsorted or a sorted T cell fraction (not recorded which). The receptor was derived from a male donor with ankylosing spondylitis or in good health (not recorded which).

CDR3 in DNA: TGTGCCAGCAGTTTATACGGGTACCAAGAGACCCAGTACTTC. It yields the protein CASSLYGYQETQYF. The V gene is TRBV12-3 or TRBV12-4, the J gene TRBJ2-5; D gene ambiguous. This CDR3 contains 14 residues. The V end was cut by 2 bases, the J end by 0 bases, with 7 bases between.